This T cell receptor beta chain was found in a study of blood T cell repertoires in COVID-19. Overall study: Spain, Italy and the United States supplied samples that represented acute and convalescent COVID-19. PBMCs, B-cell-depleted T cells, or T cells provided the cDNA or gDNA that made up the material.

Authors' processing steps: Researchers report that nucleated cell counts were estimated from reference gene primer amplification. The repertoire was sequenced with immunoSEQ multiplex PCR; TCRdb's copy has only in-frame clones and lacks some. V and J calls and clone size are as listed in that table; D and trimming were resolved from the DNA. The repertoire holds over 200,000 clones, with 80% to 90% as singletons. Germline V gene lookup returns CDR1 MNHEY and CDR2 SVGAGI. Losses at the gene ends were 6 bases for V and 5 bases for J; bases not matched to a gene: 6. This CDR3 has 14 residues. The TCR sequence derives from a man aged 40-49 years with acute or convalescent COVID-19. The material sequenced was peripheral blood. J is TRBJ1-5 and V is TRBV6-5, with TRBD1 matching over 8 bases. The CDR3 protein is CASSIDRGDQPQHF. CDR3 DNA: TGTGCCAGCAGCATCGACAGGGGAGATCAGCCCCAGCATTTT.